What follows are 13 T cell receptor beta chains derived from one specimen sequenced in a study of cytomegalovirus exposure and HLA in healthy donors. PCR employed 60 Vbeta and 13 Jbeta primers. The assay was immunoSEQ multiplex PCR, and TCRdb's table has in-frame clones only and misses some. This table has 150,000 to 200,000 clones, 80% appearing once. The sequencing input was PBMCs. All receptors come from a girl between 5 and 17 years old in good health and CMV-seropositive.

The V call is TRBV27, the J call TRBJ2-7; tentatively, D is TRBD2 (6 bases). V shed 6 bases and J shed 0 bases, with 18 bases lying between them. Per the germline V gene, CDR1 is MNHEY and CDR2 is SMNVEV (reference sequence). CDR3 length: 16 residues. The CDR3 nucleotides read TGTGCCAGCAGCTTCGGCAGGCCCGGGAGCTCCTACGAGCAGTACTTC. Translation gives CASSFGRPGSSYEQYF.

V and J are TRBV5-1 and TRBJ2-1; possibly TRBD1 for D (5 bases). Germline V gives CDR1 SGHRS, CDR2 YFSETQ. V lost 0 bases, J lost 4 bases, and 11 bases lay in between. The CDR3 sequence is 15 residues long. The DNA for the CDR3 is TGCGCCAGCAGCTTGGAAGTGACAGAGTACAATGAGCAGTTCTTC. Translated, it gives CASSLEVTEYNEQFF.

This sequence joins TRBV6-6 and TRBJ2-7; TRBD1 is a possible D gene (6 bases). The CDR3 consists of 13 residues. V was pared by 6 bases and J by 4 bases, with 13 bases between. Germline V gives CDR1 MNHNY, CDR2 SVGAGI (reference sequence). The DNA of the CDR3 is TGTGCCAGCAGCTCCCCGGACAGTTACGAGCAGTACTTC. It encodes CASSSPDSYEQYF.

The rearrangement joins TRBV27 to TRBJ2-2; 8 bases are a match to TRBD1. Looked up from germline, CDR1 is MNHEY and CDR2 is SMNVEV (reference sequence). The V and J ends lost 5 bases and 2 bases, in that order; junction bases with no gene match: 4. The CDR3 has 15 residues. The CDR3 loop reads CASSIQGGNTGELFF. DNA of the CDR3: TGTGCCAGCAGTATACAGGGGGGCAACACCGGGGAGCTGTTTTTT.

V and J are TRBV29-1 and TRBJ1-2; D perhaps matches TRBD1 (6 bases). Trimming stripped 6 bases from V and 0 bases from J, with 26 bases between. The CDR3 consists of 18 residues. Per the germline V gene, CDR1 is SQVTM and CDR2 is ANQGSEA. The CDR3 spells CSVNRDASRANPNYGYTF. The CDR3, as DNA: TGCAGCGTGAACAGGGACGCATCACGGGCCAATCCTAACTATGGCTACACCTTC.

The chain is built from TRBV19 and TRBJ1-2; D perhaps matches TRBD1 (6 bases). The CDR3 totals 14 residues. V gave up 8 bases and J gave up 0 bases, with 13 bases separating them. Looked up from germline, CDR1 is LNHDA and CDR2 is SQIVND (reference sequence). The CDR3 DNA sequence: TGTGCCAGTGGGAGGGGACAACCTAACTATGGCTACACCTTC. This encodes CASGRGQPNYGYTF.

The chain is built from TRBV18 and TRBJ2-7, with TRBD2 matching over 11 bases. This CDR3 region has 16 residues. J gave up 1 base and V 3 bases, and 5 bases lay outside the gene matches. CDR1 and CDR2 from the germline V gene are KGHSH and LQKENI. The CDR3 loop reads CASSPPGLAASYEQYF. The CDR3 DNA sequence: TGTGCCAGCTCACCCCCGGGACTAGCGGCTTCCTACGAGCAGTACTTC.

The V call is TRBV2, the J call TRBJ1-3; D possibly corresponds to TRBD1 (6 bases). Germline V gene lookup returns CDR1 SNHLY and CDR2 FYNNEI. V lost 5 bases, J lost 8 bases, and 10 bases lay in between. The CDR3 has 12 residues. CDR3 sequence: CASSNRDHTIYF. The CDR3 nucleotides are TGTGCCAGCAGTAACAGGGACCACACCATATATTTT.

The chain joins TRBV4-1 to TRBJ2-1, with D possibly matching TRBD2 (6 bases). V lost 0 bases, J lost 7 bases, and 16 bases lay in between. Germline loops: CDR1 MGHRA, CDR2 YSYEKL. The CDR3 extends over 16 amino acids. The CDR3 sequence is CASSQDQVEGWNEQFF. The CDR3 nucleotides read TGCGCCAGCAGCCAAGACCAGGTGGAGGGATGGAATGAGCAGTTCTTC.

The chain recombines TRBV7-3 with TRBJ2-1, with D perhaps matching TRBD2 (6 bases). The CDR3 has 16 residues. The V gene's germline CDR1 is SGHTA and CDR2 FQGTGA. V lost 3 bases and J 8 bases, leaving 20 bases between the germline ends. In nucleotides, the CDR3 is TGTGCCAGCAGCTTCCGCGGGGTAGTGCGTGTCCATGAGCAGTTCTTC. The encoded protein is CASSFRGVVRVHEQFF.

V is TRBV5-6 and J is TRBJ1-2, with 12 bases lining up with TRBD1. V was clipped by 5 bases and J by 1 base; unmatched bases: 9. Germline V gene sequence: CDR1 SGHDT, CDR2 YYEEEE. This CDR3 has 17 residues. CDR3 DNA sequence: TGTGCCAGCAGGCTCGGGACAGGGGGCTTAGTTAACTATGGCTACACCTTC. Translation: CASRLGTGGLVNYGYTF.

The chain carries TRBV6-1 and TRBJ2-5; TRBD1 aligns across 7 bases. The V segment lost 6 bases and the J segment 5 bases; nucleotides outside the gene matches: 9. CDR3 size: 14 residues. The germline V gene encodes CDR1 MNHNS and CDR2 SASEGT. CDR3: CASSFGQARETQYF. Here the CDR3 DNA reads TGTGCCAGCAGCTTTGGACAGGCTCGGGAGACCCAGTACTTC.

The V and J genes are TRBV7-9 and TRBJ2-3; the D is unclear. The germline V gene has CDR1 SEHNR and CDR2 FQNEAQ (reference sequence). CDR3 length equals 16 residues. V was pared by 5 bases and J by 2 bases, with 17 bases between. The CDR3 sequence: CASSPHRNSLTDTQYF. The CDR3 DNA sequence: TGTGCCAGCAGCCCCCACCGGAACAGCCTCACAGATACGCAGTATTTT.